These 8 T cell receptor beta chains were sequenced from one sample in a study of radiation and T cells in renal cell carcinoma. Time point of the sample: blood 2 weeks post-SBRT. Treatment denoted: 15 Gy SBRT to primary tumor, nephrectomy 4 weeks later. Here immunoSEQ multiplex PCR was the method, and the copy in TCRdb shows in-frame clones only, minus some. The data show around 80,000 clones, around 76% seen once. The material was blood, obtained from a patient whose treatment included radiotherapy and nephrectomy. These receptor sequences come from a man aged 55 to 70 with renal cell carcinoma.

The chain combines TRBV5-1 with TRBJ2-1; D may be TRBD1 or TRBD2 (5 bases each). V was shortened by 1 base and J by 1 base, with 9 bases between the two germline ends. Germline lookup yields CDR1 SGHRS and CDR2 YFSETQ. The CDR3 has 15 residues. The chain's CDR3 is CASSLTGLSYNEQFF. The CDR3 DNA sequence: TGCGCCAGCAGCTTGACAGGACTTTCCTACAATGAGCAGTTCTTC. The full variable domain, its missing parts supplied by reference TRBV5-1 and TRBJ2-1, is KAGVTQTPRYLIKTRGQQVTLSCSPISGHRSVSWYQQTPGQGLQFLFEYFSETQRNKGNFPGRFSGRQFSNSRSEMNVSTLELGDSALYLCASSLTGLSYNEQFFGPGTRLTVL.

The chain joins TRBV7-6 to TRBJ1-1, with TRBD1 matching 9 bases. J was trimmed by 5 bases and V by 3 bases; bases with no gene match: 7. The CDR3 totals 15 residues. Germline V gene data show CDR1 as SGHVS and CDR2 as FNYEAQ. CDR3: CASSFGTGRSTEAFF. In nucleotides, the CDR3 is TGTGCCAGCAGCTTCGGGACAGGGCGGAGTACTGAAGCTTTCTTT.

The sample holds a few counts of this clone. The V gene is TRBV5-1, the J gene TRBJ2-7; TRBD2 is a possible D gene (7 bases). The germline CDR1 and CDR2 sequences are SGHRS and YFSETQ. The ends were cut back, 1 base at V and 2 bases at J, with 13 bases in the middle. The CDR3 consists of 15 residues. Here the CDR3 DNA reads TGCGCCAGCAGCTTGAGGGGGGAGGGCCCCTACGAGCAGTACTTC. Residues: CASSLRGEGPYEQYF.

The chain is built from TRBV13 and TRBJ1-1; D perhaps matches TRBD1 (5 bases). Germline loops: CDR1 PRHDT, CDR2 FYEKMQ (reference sequence). The CDR3 extends over 14 amino acids. V lost 5 bases to trimming and J lost 1 base, with 11 bases between them. CDR3 sequence: CASSVAGANTEAFF. In DNA form, the CDR3 reads TGTGCCAGCAGCGTGGCTGGGGCGAACACTGAAGCTTTCTTT.

The CDR3 spells CASSWSPSYEQYF. The CDR3 bases are TGTGCCAGCAGCTGGAGCCCCTCCTACGAGCAGTACTTC. The gene calls are TRBV7-3 and TRBJ2-7; D uncertain. CDR1 is SGHTA, CDR2 FQGTGA, per germline. V was clipped by 4 bases and J by 0 bases, with 7 bases between them. CDR3 size: 13 residues.

Comments on this clone: The germline gene is not matched at one end of the junction; a read error may be the cause. J is TRBJ2-3 and V is TRBV29-1; D ambiguous. There are 11 residues in the CDR3. Germline values: CDR1 SQVTM, CDR2 ANQGSEA. This CDR3 reads CSVPDPDTRYF. In nucleotides, the CDR3 is TGCAGCGTCCCGGACCCGGATACGCGGTATTTT.

In DNA, the CDR3 is TGTGCCAGCAGCCGGGACGGCACGAACACCGGGGAGCTGTTTTTT. Its protein is CASSRDGTNTGELFF. This chain connects TRBV7-2 to TRBJ2-2; either TRBD1 or TRBD2 may fit D (5 bases each). This CDR3 comprises 15 residues. Per germline, CDR1 SGHTA and CDR2 FQGNSA. V was cut by 5 bases and J by 0 bases, with 10 bases left in between.

The chain carries TRBV11-3 and TRBJ2-1, with D possibly being TRBD2 (6 bases). The CDR3 has 14 amino acids. Looked up from germline, CDR1 is SGHNT and CDR2 is YENEEA. Trimming took 2 bases from V and 10 from J, leaving 15 bases between them. CDR3 region: CASSLNQRTSEQFF. The CDR3 DNA follows: TGTGCCAGCAGCTTAAACCAACGCACTAGCGAGCAGTTCTTC.